These 8 T cell receptor beta chains were sequenced from one sample in a study of glioma-infiltrating T cells after dendritic cell vaccination. Data came from immunoSEQ multiplex PCR; TCRdb stores just in-frame clones and leaves some out. The sample has over 55,000 clones, 80% to 85% seen once. Material: blood, obtained before dendritic cell vaccination. These receptors were obtained from a human donor with glioblastoma.

This clone was seen once. J is TRBJ1-6 and V is TRBV6-6; 8 nucleotides agree with TRBD1. Germline V lookup: CDR1 MNHNY, CDR2 SVGAGI (reference sequence). The CDR3 is 15 residues long. The trim removed 4 bases at V and 5 bases at J, leaving 4 bases unmatched. CDR3 nucleotides: TGTGCCAGCAGTTCTGGGACAGGTCATAATTCACCCCTCCACTTT. It is translated as CASSSGTGHNSPLHF.

The V and J genes are TRBV18 and TRBJ1-2; a weak D match, TRBD1 (5 bases). The CDR3 has 17 amino acids. Trimming removed 2 bases from V and 0 bases from J, with 16 bases in between. Germline lookup yields CDR1 KGHSH and CDR2 LQKENI. The CDR3 here is CASSPARVVEANYGYTF. The DNA of the CDR3 is TGTGCCAGCTCACCAGCCAGGGTGGTTGAAGCTAACTATGGCTACACCTTC.

The chain uses TRBV18 and TRBJ1-1; a possible D gene is TRBD1 (6 bases). CDR3 length: 15 residues. The V end was cut by 3 bases, the J end by 4 bases, with 15 bases between. The V gene's germline CDR1 is KGHSH and CDR2 LQKENI. The CDR3 DNA reads TGTGCCAGCTCACCTGGGGGGGGGCTTGGCACTGAAGCTTTCTTT. Residues: CASSPGGGLGTEAFF.

J is TRBJ1-2 and V is TRBV2; D ambiguous. Germline V gene data show CDR1 as SNHLY and CDR2 as FYNNEI. The CDR3 is 15 amino acids. V was trimmed by 7 bases and J by 8 bases, leaving 23 bases between them. CDR3 sequence: CASTGPGVSTSGYTF. The DNA of the CDR3 is TGTGCCAGCACCGGACCCGGGGTATCGACTAGCGGCTACACCTTC.

This clone has just one count. The chain is built from TRBV9 and TRBJ1-1, with D tentatively TRBD1 (5 bases). Deletions cut 2 bases from V and 2 bases from J, with 10 bases between. The CDR3 contains 14 residues. Germline V gene lookup returns CDR1 SGDLS and CDR2 YYNGEE. DNA for the CDR3: TGTGCCAGCAGCGTTACCAGGGTCAACACTGAAGCTTTCTTT. Translated, it gives CASSVTRVNTEAFF.

The rearrangement links TRBV2 to TRBJ1-2; 7 bases match TRBD1. The J segment lost 8 bases and the V segment lost 8 bases, leaving 5 bases of the junction unmatched. The CDR3 is made up of 11 amino acids. Germline lookup yields CDR1 SNHLY and CDR2 FYNNEI. CDR3 nucleotide sequence: TGTGCCAGCTACACAGGGGACGGCTACACCTTC. Its translation is CASYTGDGYTF.

V gene TRBV18 combines with J gene TRBJ1-1, with D maybe TRBD1 (5 bases). CDR1 and CDR2 from the germline V gene are KGHSH and LQKENI. The CDR3 has 16 residues. V lost 3 bases and J lost 2, with 16 bases in between. The CDR3 coding sequence is TGTGCCAGCTCACCCGAGGCCGGGGGGGGAAACACTGAAGCTTTCTTT. Amino acid sequence: CASSPEAGGGNTEAFF.

The rearrangement links TRBV9 to TRBJ2-5; D not resolved. CDR3 length: 13 amino acids. V lost 0 bases and J lost 3, with 6 bases in between. CDR1 is SGDLS and CDR2 is YYNGEE in the germline V gene. As DNA, the CDR3 is TGTGCCAGCAGCGTAGGGCCAGAAGAGACCCAGTACTTC. It yields the protein CASSVGPEETQYF.